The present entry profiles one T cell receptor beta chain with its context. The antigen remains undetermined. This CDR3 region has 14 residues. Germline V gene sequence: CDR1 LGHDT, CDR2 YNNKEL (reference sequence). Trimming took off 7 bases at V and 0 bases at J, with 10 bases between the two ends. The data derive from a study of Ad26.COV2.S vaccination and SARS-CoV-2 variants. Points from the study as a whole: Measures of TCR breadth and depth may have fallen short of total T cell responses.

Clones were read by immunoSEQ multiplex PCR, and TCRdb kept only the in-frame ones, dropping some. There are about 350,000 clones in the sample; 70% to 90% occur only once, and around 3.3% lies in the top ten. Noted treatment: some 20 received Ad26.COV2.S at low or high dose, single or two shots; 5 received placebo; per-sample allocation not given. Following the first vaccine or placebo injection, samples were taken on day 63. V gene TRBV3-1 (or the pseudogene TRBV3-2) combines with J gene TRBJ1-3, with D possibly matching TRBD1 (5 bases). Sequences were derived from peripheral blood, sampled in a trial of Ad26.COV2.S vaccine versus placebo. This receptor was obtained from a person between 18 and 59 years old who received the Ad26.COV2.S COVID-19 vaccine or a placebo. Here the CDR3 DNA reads TGTGCCAGCACCGGGACCGGCTCTGGAAACACCATATATTTT. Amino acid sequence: CASTGTGSGNTIYF.